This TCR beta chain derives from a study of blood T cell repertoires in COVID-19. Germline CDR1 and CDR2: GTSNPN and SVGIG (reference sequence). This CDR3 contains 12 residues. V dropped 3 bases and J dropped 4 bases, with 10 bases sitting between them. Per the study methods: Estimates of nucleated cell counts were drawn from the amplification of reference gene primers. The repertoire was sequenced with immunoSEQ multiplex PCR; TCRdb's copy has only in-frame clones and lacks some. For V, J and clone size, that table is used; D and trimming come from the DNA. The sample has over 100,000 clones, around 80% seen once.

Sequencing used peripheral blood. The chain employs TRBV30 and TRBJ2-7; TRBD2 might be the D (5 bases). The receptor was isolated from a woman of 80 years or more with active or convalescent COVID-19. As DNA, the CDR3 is TGTGCCTGGAGGTCCGGGGATTACGAGCAGTACTTC. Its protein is CAWRSGDYEQYF.